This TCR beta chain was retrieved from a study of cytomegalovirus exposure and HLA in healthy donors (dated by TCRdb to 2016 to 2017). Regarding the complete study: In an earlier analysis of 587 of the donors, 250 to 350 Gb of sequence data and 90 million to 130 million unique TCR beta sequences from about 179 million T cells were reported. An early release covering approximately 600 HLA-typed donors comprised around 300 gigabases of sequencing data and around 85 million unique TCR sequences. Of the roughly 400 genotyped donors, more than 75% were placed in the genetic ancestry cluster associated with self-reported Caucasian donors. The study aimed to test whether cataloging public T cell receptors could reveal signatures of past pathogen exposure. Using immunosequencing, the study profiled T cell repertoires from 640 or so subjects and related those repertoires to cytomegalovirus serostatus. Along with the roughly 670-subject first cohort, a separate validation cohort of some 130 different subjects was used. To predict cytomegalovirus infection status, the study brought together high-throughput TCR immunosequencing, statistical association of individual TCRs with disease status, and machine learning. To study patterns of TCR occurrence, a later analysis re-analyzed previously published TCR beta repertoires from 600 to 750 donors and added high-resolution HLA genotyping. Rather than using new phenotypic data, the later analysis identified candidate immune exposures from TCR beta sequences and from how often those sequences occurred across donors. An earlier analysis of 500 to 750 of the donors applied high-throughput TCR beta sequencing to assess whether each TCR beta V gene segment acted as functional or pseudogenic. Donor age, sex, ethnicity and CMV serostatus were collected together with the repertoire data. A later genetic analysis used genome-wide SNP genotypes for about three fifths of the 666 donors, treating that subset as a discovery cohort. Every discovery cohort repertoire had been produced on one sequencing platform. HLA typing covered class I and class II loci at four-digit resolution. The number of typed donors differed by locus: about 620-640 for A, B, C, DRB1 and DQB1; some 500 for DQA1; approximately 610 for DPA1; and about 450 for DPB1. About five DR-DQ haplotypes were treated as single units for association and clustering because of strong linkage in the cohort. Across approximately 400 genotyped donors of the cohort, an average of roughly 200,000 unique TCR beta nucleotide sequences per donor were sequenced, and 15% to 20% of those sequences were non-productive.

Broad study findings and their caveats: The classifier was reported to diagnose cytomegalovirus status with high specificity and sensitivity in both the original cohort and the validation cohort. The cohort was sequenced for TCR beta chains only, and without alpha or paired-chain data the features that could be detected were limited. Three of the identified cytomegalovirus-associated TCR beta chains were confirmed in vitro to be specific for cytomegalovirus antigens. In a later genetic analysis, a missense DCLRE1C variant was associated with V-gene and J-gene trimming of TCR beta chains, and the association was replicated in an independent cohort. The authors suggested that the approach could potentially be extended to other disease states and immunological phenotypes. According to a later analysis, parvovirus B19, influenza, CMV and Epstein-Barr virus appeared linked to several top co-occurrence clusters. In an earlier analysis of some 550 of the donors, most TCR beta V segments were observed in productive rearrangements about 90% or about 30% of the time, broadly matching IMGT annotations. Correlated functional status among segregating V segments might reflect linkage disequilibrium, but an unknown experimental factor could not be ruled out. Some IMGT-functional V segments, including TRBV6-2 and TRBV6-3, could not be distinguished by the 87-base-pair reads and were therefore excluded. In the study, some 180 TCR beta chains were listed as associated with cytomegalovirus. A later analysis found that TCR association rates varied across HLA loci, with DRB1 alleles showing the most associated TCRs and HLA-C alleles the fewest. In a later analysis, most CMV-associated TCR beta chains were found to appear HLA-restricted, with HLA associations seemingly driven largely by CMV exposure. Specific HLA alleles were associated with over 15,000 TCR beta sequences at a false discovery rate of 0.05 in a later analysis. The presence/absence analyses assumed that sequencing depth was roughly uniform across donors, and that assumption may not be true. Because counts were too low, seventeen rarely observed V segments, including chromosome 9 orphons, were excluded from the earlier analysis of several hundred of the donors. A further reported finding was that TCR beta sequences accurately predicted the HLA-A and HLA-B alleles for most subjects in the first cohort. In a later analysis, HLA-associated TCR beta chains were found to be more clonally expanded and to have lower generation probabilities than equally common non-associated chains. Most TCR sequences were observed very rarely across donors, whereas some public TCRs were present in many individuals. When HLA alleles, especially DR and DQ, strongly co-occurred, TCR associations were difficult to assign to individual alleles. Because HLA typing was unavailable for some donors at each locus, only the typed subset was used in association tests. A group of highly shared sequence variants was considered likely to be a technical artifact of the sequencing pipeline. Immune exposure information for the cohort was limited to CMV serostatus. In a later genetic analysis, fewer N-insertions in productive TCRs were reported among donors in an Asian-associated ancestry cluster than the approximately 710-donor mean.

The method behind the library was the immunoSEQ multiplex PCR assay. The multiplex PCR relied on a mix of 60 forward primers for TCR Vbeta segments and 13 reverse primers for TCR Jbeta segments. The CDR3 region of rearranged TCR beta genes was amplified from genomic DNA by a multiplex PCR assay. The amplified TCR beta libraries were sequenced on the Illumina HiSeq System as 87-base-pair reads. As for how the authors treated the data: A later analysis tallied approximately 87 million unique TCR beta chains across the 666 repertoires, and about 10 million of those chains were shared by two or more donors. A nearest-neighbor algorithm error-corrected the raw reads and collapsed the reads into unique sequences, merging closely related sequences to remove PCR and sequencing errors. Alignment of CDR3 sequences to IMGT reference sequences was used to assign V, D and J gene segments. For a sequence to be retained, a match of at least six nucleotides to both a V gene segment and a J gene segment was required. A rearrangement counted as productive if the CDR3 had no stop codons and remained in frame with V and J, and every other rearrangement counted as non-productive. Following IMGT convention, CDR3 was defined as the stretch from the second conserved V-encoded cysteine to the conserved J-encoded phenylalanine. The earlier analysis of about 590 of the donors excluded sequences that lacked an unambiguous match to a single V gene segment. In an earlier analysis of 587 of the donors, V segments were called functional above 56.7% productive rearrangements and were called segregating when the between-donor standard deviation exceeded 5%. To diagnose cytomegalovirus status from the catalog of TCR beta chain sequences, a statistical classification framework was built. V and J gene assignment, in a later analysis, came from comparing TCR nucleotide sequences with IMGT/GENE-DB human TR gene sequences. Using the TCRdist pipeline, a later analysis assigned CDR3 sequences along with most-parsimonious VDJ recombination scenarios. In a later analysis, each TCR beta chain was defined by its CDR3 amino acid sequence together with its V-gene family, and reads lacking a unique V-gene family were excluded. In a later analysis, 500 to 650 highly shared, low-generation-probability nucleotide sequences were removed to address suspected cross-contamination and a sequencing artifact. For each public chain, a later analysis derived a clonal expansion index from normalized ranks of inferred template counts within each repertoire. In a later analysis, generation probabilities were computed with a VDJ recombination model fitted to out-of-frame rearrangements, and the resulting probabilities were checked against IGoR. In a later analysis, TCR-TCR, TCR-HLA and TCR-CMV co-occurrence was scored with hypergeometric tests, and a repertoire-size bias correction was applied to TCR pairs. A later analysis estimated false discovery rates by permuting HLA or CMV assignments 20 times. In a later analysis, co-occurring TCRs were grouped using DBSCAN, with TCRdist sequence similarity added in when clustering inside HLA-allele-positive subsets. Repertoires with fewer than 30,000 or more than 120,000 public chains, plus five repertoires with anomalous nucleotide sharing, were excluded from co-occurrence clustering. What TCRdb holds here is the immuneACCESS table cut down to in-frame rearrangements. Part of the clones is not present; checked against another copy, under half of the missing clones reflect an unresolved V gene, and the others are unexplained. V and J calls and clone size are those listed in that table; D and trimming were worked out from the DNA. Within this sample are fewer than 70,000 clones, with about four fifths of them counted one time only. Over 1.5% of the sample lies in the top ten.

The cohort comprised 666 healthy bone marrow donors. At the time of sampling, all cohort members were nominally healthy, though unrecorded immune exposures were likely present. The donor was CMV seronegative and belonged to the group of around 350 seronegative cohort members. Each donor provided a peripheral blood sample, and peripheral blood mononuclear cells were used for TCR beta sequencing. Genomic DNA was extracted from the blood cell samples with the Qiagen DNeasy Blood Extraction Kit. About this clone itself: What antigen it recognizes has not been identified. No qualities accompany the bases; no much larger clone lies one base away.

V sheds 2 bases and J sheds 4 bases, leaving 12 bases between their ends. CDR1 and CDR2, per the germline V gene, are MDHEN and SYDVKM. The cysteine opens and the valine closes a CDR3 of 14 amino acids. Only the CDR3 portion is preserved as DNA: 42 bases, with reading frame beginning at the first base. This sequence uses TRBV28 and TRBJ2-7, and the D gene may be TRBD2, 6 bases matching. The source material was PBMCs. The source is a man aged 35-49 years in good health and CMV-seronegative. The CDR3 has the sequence CASSLSPAGYEQYV. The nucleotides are TGTGCCAGCAGTTTAAGTCCGGCGGGATACGAGCAGTACGTC.